This TCR beta chain was retrieved from a study of blood T cell repertoires in COVID-19 (TCRdb year 2020). For the wider study: Samples from collaborators originated in the United States, Italy and Spain and spanned both the acute and convalescent phases of COVID-19. The material from the prospective study consisted of cDNA or gDNA derived from T cells, B-cell-depleted T cells, or PBMCs. The dataset comprised deeply sampled blood TCRbeta repertoires from subjects exposed to, actively infected with, or recovered from COVID-19. The repertoires were made available in a free public database intended to serve as a resource for research on the immune response to SARS-CoV-2. The samples were drawn from two sources: the first 160 participants of the ongoing ImmuneRACE study, and approximately 1,300 subjects contributed by 6 global collaborators. Sample metadata almost always included a de-identified subject ID, COVID-19 status, age in years and sex. Where available, HLA class I and class II types were taken from metadata supplied by the sample provider and were not determined by assay-based typing. Overall study results and their limits: Clinical and demographic metadata were provided uncurated, with the amount varying by source and participant.

The germline V gene (reference sequence) gives CDR1 as MNHEY and CDR2 as SMNVEV. Inclusive of the bounding cysteine and phenylalanine, the CDR3 is 12 residues long. Of all the DNA, just the CDR3 is kept, 36 bases in frame from base 1. At the junction V is shortened by 5 bases and J by 7 bases, with 6 bases in between. TCRbeta CDR3 regions were amplified from genomic DNA by means of the immunoSEQ Assay, a bias-controlled multiplex PCR. Per the authors' processing: The number of nucleated cells in each sample was estimated from the amplification of reference gene primers within the assay. Sequence reads were collapsed and filtered to measure the absolute abundance of every unique TCRbeta CDR3 rearrangement. Productive Simpson clonality was computed per sample as the square root of Simpson's diversity index over productive rearrangements. Drawn from immuneACCESS, this table holds only the in-frame rearrangements with V and J called that TCRdb kept. Clones are partly lost; checked studies trace under half to an unresolved V gene and leave the rest unexplained. V, J and clone size are those of that table, while D and trimming were read from the DNA. In all, the sample holds about 400,000 clones, and more than 80% of those were seen once. More than 0.95% of the sample is in the top ten clones.

Points on this clone: Its target antigen remains unknown. Nothing much larger sits one base from this clone, and base qualities are not available.

The collaborating institutions used their own protocols to collect whole blood in K2EDTA tubes. For TCRbeta analysis, collaborator samples were shipped as frozen whole blood, as isolated PBMCs, or as DNA extracted from either sample type. The receptor chain draws on TRBV27 and TRBJ1-6; no D gene is confidently identified. Specimen: peripheral blood. The TCR originated in a man in his forties or fifties with acute or convalescent COVID-19. The nucleotide sequence is TGTGCCAGCAGTCCACAGAATTCACCCCTCCACTTT. This translates into CASSPQNSPLHF.